A selection of T cell receptor beta chains follows, all from one sample in a study of T cell changes during pregnancy in multiple sclerosis. Libraries were prepared by immunoSEQ multiplex PCR; TCRdb keeps only in-frame clonotypes and omits some of them. Of about 98,000 clones listed, about 91% are singletons. Specimen: peripheral blood, collected after pregnancy. These receptors were collected from a female donor in good health, enrolled as a control in a pregnancy study. CDR3s include the opening cysteine and the closing phenylalanine or tryptophan. D genes are given only for firm matches. Only part of the rows carry a size: once, few, many, or a class if the clone is expanded.

>.|TRBV5-6|TRBJ1-1|.
CASSLGRGLEAFF
TGTGCCAGCAGCTTGGGTAGGGGCCTTGAAGCTTTCTTT
>.|TRBV28|TRBJ2-7|.
CASRAPAGDYEQYF
TGTGCCAGCAGAGCTCCTGCAGGGGACTACGAGCAGTACTTC
>.|TRBV7-9|TRBJ2-1|.
CASTGPASRHGDEQFF
TGTGCCAGCACCGGACCGGCTAGCAGGCATGGCGATGAGCAGTTCTTC
>.|TRBV7-8|TRBJ1-6|.
CASSQTVGSDNSPLHF
TGTGCCAGCAGCCAGACAGTGGGTTCGGATAATTCACCCCTCCACTTT
>.|TRBV7-3|TRBJ2-3|.
CASSLQSGNPDTQYF
TGTGCCAGCAGCTTACAGTCCGGGAACCCAGATACGCAGTATTTT
>TRBD1|TRBV7-9|TRBJ2-7|.
CASSSPRDRNYEQYF
TGTGCCAGCAGCTCGCCCCGGGACAGGAACTACGAGCAGTACTTC
>.|TRBV27|TRBJ1-2|.
CASSTGLANYGYTF
TGTGCCAGCAGTACAGGGTTGGCTAACTATGGCTACACCTTC
>.|TRBV5-1|TRBJ2-1|.
CASSGTIGGARNEQFF
TGCGCCAGCAGCGGCACGATAGGGGGGGCTCGTAATGAGCAGTTCTTC
>TRBD1|TRBV9|TRBJ2-2|once
CASSKTGIPGQGLAGELFF
TGTGCCAGCAGCAAAACAGGCATCCCGGGACAGGGATTGGCCGGGGAGCTGTTTTTT
>.|TRBV6-1|TRBJ2-1|.
CASSESPSSGHMLF
TGTGCCAGCAGTGAAAGCCCCTCATCCGGACATATGCTCTTC
>.|TRBV25-1|TRBJ2-1|.
CASSERGPGIANEQFF
TGTGCCAGCAGTGAAAGGGGCCCAGGGATTGCCAATGAGCAGTTCTTC
>TRBD1|TRBV5-6|TRBJ2-7|.
CASSHGTGNEQYF
TGTGCCAGCAGCCACGGGACAGGGAACGAGCAGTACTTC
>.|TRBV7-6|TRBJ2-3|.
CASSDSPNTQYF
TGTGCCAGCAGCGACAGCCCAAATACGCAGTATTTT
>TRBD2|TRBV27|TRBJ2-7|.
CASSLAGVLSEQYF
TGTGCCAGCAGTCTAGCGGGAGTTCTGTCGGAGCAGTACTTC
>TRBD1|TRBV6-5|TRBJ2-7|once
CASSRGQGIYEQYF
TGTGCCAGCAGTCGGGGACAGGGGATTTACGAGCAGTACTTC
>.|TRBV25-1|TRBJ1-2|.
CASSEDYSALYGYTF
TGTGCCAGCAGTGAAGACTATTCCGCCCTCTATGGCTACACCTTC
>.|TRBV4-1|TRBJ2-3|.
CAGLPRGKYRNTQYF
TGCGCCGGCCTTCCTCGAGGGAAGTATAGGAATACGCAGTATTTT
>.|TRBV29-1|TRBJ2-6|.
CSAQTDTGSGANVLTF
TGCAGCGCCCAAACAGATACAGGCTCTGGGGCCAACGTCCTGACTTTC
>.|TRBV6-5|TRBJ2-7|once
CASSYYSGAQYF
TGTGCCAGCAGTTATTACAGCGGAGCGCAGTACTTC
>.|TRBV7-6|TRBJ1-4|.
CASSPQRDLRREKLFF
TGTGCCAGCAGCCCCCAGCGGGACCTGCGGCGTGAAAAACTGTTTTTT
>.|TRBV7-9|TRBJ2-5|.
CASSLSLGGEETQYF
TGTGCCAGCAGCTTATCCCTAGGGGGAGAAGAGACCCAGTACTTC
>TRBD2|TRBV7-2|TRBJ2-7|.
CASSSSGRVDEQYF
TGTGCCAGCAGCTCTAGCGGGAGAGTCGACGAGCAGTACTTC
>TRBD1|TRBV27|TRBJ1-2|.
CASSQRQGYYGYTF
TGTGCCAGCAGCCAGAGACAGGGTTACTATGGCTACACCTTC
>TRBD1|TRBV18|TRBJ1-6|.
CASSSGTGNSPLHF
TGTGCCAGCTCCTCCGGGACAGGGAATTCACCCCTCCACTTT
>.|TRBV7-2|TRBJ1-1|.
CASSPTGRNTEAFF
TGTGCCAGCAGCCCTACTGGGAGGAACACTGAAGCTTTCTTT
>.|TRBV7-9|TRBJ1-2|.
CASSLTGLLGYTF
TGTGCCAGCAGCTTAACAGGCCTGCTTGGCTACACCTTC
>TRBD1|TRBV19|TRBJ2-5|.
CASSIEDRGWETQYF
TGTGCCAGTAGTATAGAGGACAGGGGTTGGGAGACCCAGTACTTC
>.|TRBV18|TRBJ1-1|.
CASSPTGKEAFF
TGTGCCAGCTCACCCACAGGGAAGGAAGCTTTCTTT
>.|TRBV7-9|TRBJ1-2|.
CASSFTWEGGYTF
TGTGCCAGCAGCTTCACCTGGGAGGGTGGCTACACCTTC
>TRBD1|TRBV2|TRBJ2-3|.
CASRGQGVAKAQYF
TGTGCCAGCAGGGGACAGGGGGTAGCTAAAGCGCAGTATTTT
>.|TRBV30|TRBJ2-6|.
CACQLGANVLTF
TGTGCCTGCCAACTTGGGGCCAACGTCCTGACTTTC
>TRBD1|TRBV10-2|TRBJ2-7|.
CASSGLLGQGSGEQYF
TGCGCCAGCAGTGGACTCCTTGGACAGGGGTCGGGCGAGCAGTACTTC
>.|TRBV6-1|TRBJ1-5|.
CASSEAGGYQPQHF
TGTGCCAGCAGTGAAGCGGGGGGTTATCAGCCCCAGCATTTT
>.|TRBV19|TRBJ2-1|.
CASSMGADNEQFF
TGTGCCAGTAGTATGGGGGCAGACAATGAGCAGTTCTTC
>.|TRBV29-1|TRBJ1-2|.
CSVEGGRANYGYTF
TGCAGCGTTGAAGGCGGCAGAGCTAACTATGGCTACACCTTC
>.|TRBV12-2|TRBJ1-4|.
CASRLLQTRVANEKLFF
TGTGCAAGTCGCTTACTGCAGACGAGGGTGGCTAATGAAAAACTGTTTTTT
>TRBD1|TRBV19|TRBJ1-5|.
CASSVTDREVGQPQHF
TGTGCCAGTAGTGTAACCGACAGGGAGGTGGGTCAGCCCCAGCATTTT
>TRBD2|TRBV7-2|TRBJ2-3|.
CASSFPTSGTDTQYF
TGTGCCAGCAGCTTTCCGACTAGCGGCACAGATACGCAGTATTTT
>.|TRBV7-9|TRBJ1-2|.
CASSLAAVGGYGYTF
TGTGCCAGCAGCTTAGCAGCCGTAGGGGGATATGGCTACACCTTC
>.|TRBV6-1|TRBJ2-5|.
CASSEEGTSSWEQYF
TGTGCCAGCAGTGAAGAGGGGACTTCGAGCTGGGAGCAGTACTTC
>.|TRBV27|TRBJ1-3|.
CASSLQGGNTIYF
TGTGCCAGCAGTTTACAGGGGGGAAACACCATATATTTT